This record concerns one T cell receptor beta chain sequence. Antigen: not known. The PCR had 60 Vbeta and 13 Jbeta primers. The data were produced by immunoSEQ multiplex PCR, yet TCRdb's version contains in-frame clones alone and is incomplete. Of around 98,000 clones detected, more than 60% appear once; the ten largest clones hold 2.5%. Germline CDR1 is MNHEY and CDR2 is SMNVEV (reference sequence). The CDR3 contains 13 residues. V gave up 4 bases and J gave up 1 base, with 7 bases separating them. This specimen comes from a study of cytomegalovirus exposure and HLA in healthy donors. Study-wide findings and caveats: Later analysis demonstrated an association between a missense DCLRE1C variant and TCR beta V- and J-gene trimming.

The rearrangement uses TRBV27 and TRBJ1-1; D unclear. The sequencing sample was made of PBMCs. This sequence originates from a man aged 50 or older in good health and CMV-seronegative. The CDR3 is CASSSQENTEAFF. DNA of the CDR3: TGTGCCAGCAGTTCCCAGGAGAACACTGAAGCTTTCTTT.